This T cell receptor beta chain came from a study of cytomegalovirus exposure and HLA in healthy donors. Remarks on this clone: Its target is unknown.

Study-wide results and caveats: An analysis was carried out later, and it reportedly showed fewer N-insertions in an Asian-associated ancestry cluster than the approximately 660-donor mean.

The PCR contained 60 Vbeta and 13 Jbeta primers. TCRdb's copy holds only in-frame clones and misses some; the assay was immunoSEQ multiplex PCR. The sample yields under 250,000 clones, approximately 79% seen once. Germline lookup yields CDR1 SEHNR and CDR2 FQNEAQ (reference sequence). The CDR3 consists of 14 residues. Trimming left V 6 bases short and J 0 bases short, with 12 bases between. The sequence derives from a man in his fifties or sixties in good health and CMV-seronegative. Source material: PBMCs. This sequence joins TRBV7-9 and TRBJ2-7, with D possibly TRBD2 on 7 matching bases. In DNA, the CDR3 is TGTGCCAGCAGGGGGGGGCCGAGCTCCTACGAGCAGTACTTC. It yields the protein CASRGGPSSYEQYF. The full variable domain, completed using reference TRBV7-9 and TRBJ2-7, is DTGVSQNPRHKITKRGQNVTFRCDPISEHNRLYWYRQTLGQGPEFLTYFQNEAQLEKSRLLSDRFSAERPKGSFSTLEIQRTEQGDSAMYLCASRGGPSSYEQYFGPGTRLTVT.